The rows below give T cell receptor beta chains drawn from one sample of a study of technical replicates of blood from a handful of donors. Sequencing was performed with immunoSEQ multiplex PCR; in TCRdb, only in-frame clones are kept and a portion is missing. The sample shows 85,000 to 100,000 clones, 90% to 97% of them seen only once. Sequenced material: T cells isolated from PBMCs. The receptor source for this set is a human donor in good health. Both conserved end residues are part of each CDR3. The D gene is left open where the match is weak. Clone size is stated in some rows and not others, as once, few, many or a class when expanded.

cdr3_length: 14; v_call: TRBV7-2; clone_size: once; j_call: TRBJ2-7; d_call: NA; cdr3_nt: TGTGCCAGCAGCTCCCGGGAGATGAGTTACGAGCAGTACTTC; cdr3_aa: CASSSREMSYEQYF
cdr3_length: 13; v_call: TRBV28; clone_size: NA; j_call: TRBJ1-5; d_call: NA; cdr3_nt: TGTGCCAGCACTGACAGGACACTTCAGCCCCAGCATTTT; cdr3_aa: CASTDRTLQPQHF
cdr3_length: 17; v_call: TRBV5-1; clone_size: NA; j_call: TRBJ2-1; d_call: NA; cdr3_nt: TGCGCCAGCAGCCCGCGAGTTGGCGGAGACTCCTACAATGAGCAGTTCTTC; cdr3_aa: CASSPRVGGDSYNEQFF
cdr3_length: 12; v_call: TRBV6-1; clone_size: NA; j_call: TRBJ2-3; d_call: NA; cdr3_nt: TGTGCCAGCAGTGAATCCGGCGGTACGCAGTATTTT; cdr3_aa: CASSESGGTQYF
cdr3_length: 15; v_call: TRBV21-1; clone_size: NA; j_call: TRBJ1-1; d_call: NA; cdr3_nt: TGTGCCAGCAGCAAATGGGCTCGACAGAACACTGAAGCTTTCTTT; cdr3_aa: CASSKWARQNTEAFF
cdr3_length: 16; v_call: TRBV19; clone_size: NA; j_call: TRBJ2-7; d_call: NA; cdr3_nt: TGTGCCAGTAGGTCGAACAGGGATAGCCCTGACTACGAGCAGTACTTC; cdr3_aa: CASRSNRDSPDYEQYF
cdr3_length: 17; v_call: TRBV19; clone_size: NA; j_call: TRBJ1-1; d_call: NA; cdr3_nt: TGTGCCAGTAGCCAAAAAGGGACAAGCCTCTTGAACACTGAAGCTTTCTTT; cdr3_aa: CASSQKGTSLLNTEAFF
cdr3_length: 15; v_call: TRBV5-1; clone_size: NA; j_call: TRBJ2-6; d_call: TRBD1; cdr3_nt: TGCGCCAGCAGCGTGACAGGGTCTGGGGCCAACGTCCTGACTTTC; cdr3_aa: CASSVTGSGANVLTF
cdr3_length: 10; v_call: TRBV5-1; clone_size: NA; j_call: TRBJ2-7; d_call: NA; cdr3_nt: TGCGCCAGAACAGCTCCCACTCAGTACTTC; cdr3_aa: CARTAPTQYF
cdr3_length: 16; v_call: TRBV4-1; clone_size: NA; j_call: TRBJ1-1; d_call: TRBD1; cdr3_nt: TGCGCCAGCAGCCAAGCCCTGATACAGGGGAGAGCTGAAGCTTTCTTT; cdr3_aa: CASSQALIQGRAEAFF
cdr3_length: 12; v_call: TRBV30; clone_size: NA; j_call: TRBJ2-7; d_call: TRBD1; cdr3_nt: TGTGCCTGGGACAGGGGGTCCTACGAGCAGTACTTC; cdr3_aa: CAWDRGSYEQYF
cdr3_length: 14; v_call: TRBV6-5; clone_size: NA; j_call: TRBJ1-2; d_call: TRBD1; cdr3_nt: TGTGCCAGCAGCGAGCTCACAGGGGGTTATGGCTACACCTTC; cdr3_aa: CASSELTGGYGYTF
cdr3_length: 14; v_call: TRBV13; clone_size: once; j_call: TRBJ2-3; d_call: NA; cdr3_nt: TGTGCCAGCAGCTCCTATAAAAGCACAGATACGCAGTATTTT; cdr3_aa: CASSSYKSTDTQYF
cdr3_length: 13; v_call: TRBV5-4; clone_size: NA; j_call: TRBJ2-7; d_call: TRBD2; cdr3_nt: TGTGCCAGCAGCCTTCTAGCGGCTGGCGAGCAGTACTTC; cdr3_aa: CASSLLAAGEQYF
cdr3_length: 14; v_call: TRBV4-2; clone_size: NA; j_call: TRBJ2-5; d_call: NA; cdr3_nt: TGTGCCAGCAGCCAATTAGGCCGAGGTAGTGCCCAGTACTTC; cdr3_aa: CASSQLGRGSAQYF
cdr3_length: 14; v_call: TRBV9; clone_size: NA; j_call: TRBJ2-7; d_call: TRBD1; cdr3_nt: TGTGCCAGCAGCGTAGCGGACAGGGTCCACGAGCAGTACTTC; cdr3_aa: CASSVADRVHEQYF
cdr3_length: 13; v_call: TRBV6-1; clone_size: NA; j_call: TRBJ2-7; d_call: NA; cdr3_nt: TGTGCCAGCAGAAAGGAGAGTCGGGAGGAGCAGTACTTC; cdr3_aa: CASRKESREEQYF
cdr3_length: 16; v_call: TRBV5-4; clone_size: once; j_call: TRBJ2-1; d_call: TRBD1; cdr3_nt: TGTGCCAGCAGCTTTAGACAGGGGGCGCTCCTAAATGAGCAGTTCTTC; cdr3_aa: CASSFRQGALLNEQFF
cdr3_length: 16; v_call: TRBV5-3; clone_size: NA; j_call: TRBJ2-3; d_call: NA; cdr3_nt: TGTGCCAGAAGCCGGTGGAGGGGCAGCAATCCAGATACGCAGTATTTT; cdr3_aa: CARSRWRGSNPDTQYF
cdr3_length: 14; v_call: TRBV7-2; clone_size: NA; j_call: TRBJ1-1; d_call: NA; cdr3_nt: TGTGCCAGCAGCTTAGGTCAGGCGAACACTGAAGCTTTCTTT; cdr3_aa: CASSLGQANTEAFF
cdr3_length: 14; v_call: TRBV5-6; clone_size: NA; j_call: TRBJ2-1; d_call: TRBD1; cdr3_nt: TGTGCCAGCAGCCCGGACAGGGTATCCGATGAGCAGTTCTTC; cdr3_aa: CASSPDRVSDEQFF
cdr3_length: 15; v_call: TRBV28; clone_size: NA; j_call: TRBJ2-7; d_call: TRBD2; cdr3_nt: TGTGCCAGCAGTTTTCCCTTAGCGGGAGACTACGAGCAGTACTTC; cdr3_aa: CASSFPLAGDYEQYF
cdr3_length: 11; v_call: TRBV7-8; clone_size: NA; j_call: TRBJ2-1; d_call: NA; cdr3_nt: TGTGCCAGCAGCTCGGGGGACGGGACGATCTTC; cdr3_aa: CASSSGDGTIF
cdr3_length: 16; v_call: TRBV28; clone_size: NA; j_call: TRBJ1-1; d_call: TRBD1; cdr3_nt: TGTGCCAGCAATTTAGGGGCCCAGGGGGGTAACACTGAAGCTTTCTTT; cdr3_aa: CASNLGAQGGNTEAFF
cdr3_length: 16; v_call: TRBV7-9; clone_size: NA; j_call: TRBJ2-7; d_call: NA; cdr3_nt: TGTGCCAGCAGCCCCCTGCTTGGGGGGGCCACTAACGAGCAGTACTTC; cdr3_aa: CASSPLLGGATNEQYF
cdr3_length: 14; v_call: TRBV7-8; clone_size: NA; j_call: TRBJ2-7; d_call: TRBD1; cdr3_nt: TGTGCCAGCAGCTTGAACAGGGGGAGAAACGAGCAGTACTTC; cdr3_aa: CASSLNRGRNEQYF
cdr3_length: 14; v_call: TRBV27; clone_size: NA; j_call: TRBJ2-7; d_call: NA; cdr3_nt: TGTGCCAGCAGTGGCGGGAATGGTTGGTACGAGCAGTACTTC; cdr3_aa: CASSGGNGWYEQYF